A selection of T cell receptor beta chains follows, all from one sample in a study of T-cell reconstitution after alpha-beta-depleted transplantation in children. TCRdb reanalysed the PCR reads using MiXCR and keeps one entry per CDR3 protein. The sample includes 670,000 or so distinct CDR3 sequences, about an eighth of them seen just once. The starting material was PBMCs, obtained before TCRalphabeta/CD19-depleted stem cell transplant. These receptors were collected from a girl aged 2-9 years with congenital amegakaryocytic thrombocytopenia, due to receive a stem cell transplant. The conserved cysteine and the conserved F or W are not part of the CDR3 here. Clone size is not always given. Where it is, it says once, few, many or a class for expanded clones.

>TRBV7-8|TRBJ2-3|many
ASSPVGYSHTDTQY
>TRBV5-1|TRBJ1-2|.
ASSLDRGTSSGYT
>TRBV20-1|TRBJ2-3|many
SARAEGATDTQY
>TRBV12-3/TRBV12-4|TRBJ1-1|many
ASRGHLGAF
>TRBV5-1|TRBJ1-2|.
ASSSFGRLRGYT
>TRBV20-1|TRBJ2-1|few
SVYRFVGEQF
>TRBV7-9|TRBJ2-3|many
ASSPSRDTDTQY
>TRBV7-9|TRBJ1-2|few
ASSLVIGGVYGYT
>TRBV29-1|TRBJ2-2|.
SVEVQGTGELF
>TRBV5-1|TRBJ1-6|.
ASSLVGANFNSPLH
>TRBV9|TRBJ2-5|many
ASSANQETQY
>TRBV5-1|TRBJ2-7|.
ASSETGAYEQY
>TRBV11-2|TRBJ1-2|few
ASSSYHQGPSYGYT
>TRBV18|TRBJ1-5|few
ASSPGGDGQPQH
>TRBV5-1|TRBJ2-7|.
ASSSGTGSCEQY
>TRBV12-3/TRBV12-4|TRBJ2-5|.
ASSFFAGGGQTQY
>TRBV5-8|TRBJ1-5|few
ASSFRQGGNQPQH
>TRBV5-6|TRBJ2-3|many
ASSFRGTSGDTQY
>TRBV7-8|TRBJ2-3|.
ASSKTGPAGVGDTQY
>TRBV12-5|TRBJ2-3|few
ASGLGQTTDTQY
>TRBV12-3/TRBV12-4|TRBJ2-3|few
ASRPVGTTDTQY
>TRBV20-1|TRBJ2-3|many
SADTGTAYTDTQY
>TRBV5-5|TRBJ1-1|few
ASSLVWDRGAEAF
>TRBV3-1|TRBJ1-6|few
ASSQAGPDSPLH
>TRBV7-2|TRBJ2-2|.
ASSTPLSLVVHTGEPNTGELF
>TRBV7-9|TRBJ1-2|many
ATSQVGGYGYT
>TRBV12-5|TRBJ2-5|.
ASGFTQGAVETQY
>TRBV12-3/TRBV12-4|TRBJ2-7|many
ASSFGTEQY
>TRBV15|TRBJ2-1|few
ATSRDLGGNHEQF
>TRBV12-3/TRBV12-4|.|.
ASSLTGPDTQH
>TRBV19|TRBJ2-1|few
ASSSPSQAGAGVNNEQF
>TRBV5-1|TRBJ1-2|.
ASSSGTGTYT
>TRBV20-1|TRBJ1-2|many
SAREQGEGYT
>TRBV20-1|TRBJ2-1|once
SAQPGTGDNEQF
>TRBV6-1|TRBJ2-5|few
ASSDDSRGKETQY
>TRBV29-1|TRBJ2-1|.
SVGAGGLGQF
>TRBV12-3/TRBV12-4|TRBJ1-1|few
ASRWDGGSRDTEAF
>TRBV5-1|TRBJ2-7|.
ASSTLGTEVGYEQY
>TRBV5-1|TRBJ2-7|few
ASSVYRDSLDEQY
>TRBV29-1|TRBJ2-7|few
SVVPSGTEDYEQY
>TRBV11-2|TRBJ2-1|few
ASSGLAGVFEQF
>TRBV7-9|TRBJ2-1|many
ASIGGTGSYNEQF
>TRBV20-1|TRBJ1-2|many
SAPPGGSYGYT
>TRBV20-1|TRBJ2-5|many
SASPLDRLQETQY
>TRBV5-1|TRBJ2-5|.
ASSQSTGSGQETQY
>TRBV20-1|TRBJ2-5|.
SASSGRVVETQY
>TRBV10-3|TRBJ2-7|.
AISGRRESYEQY
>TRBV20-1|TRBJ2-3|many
SARDITSGRMGSDTQY
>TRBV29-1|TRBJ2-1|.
SVAAGLAGPNEQF
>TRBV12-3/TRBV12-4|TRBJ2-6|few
ASRPSPGANVLT
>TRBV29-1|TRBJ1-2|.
SVGTGEPQNYGYT
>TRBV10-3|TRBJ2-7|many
AISETTYEQY
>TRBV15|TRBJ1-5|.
STSRDRYRSQH